This TCR beta chain is drawn from a study of blood T cell repertoires in COVID-19. Study details: Nucleic acid was either cDNA or gDNA, and it came from T cells, B-cell-depleted T cells, or PBMCs.

In this sample, this clone turned up once. Clones were read by immunoSEQ multiplex PCR, and TCRdb kept only the in-frame ones, dropping some. The sample gives approximately 34,000 clones, 80% to 90% of which show up once; around a tenth is in the top ten. The junction had 5 bases not matched to a gene; V was cut back by 5 bases and J by 2 bases. This CDR3 has 15 amino acids. CDR1 and CDR2 from the germline V gene are MNHEY and SVGAGI. The sequence derives from a human donor in a cohort sampled during active COVID-19. V is TRBV6-5 and J is TRBJ1-1, with 10 bases identical to TRBD1. Input material: peripheral blood. For the CDR3, the DNA is TGTGCCAGCAGTCGCGACAGGGGGCTAAACACTGAAGCTTTCTTT. This gives the protein CASSRDRGLNTEAFF.